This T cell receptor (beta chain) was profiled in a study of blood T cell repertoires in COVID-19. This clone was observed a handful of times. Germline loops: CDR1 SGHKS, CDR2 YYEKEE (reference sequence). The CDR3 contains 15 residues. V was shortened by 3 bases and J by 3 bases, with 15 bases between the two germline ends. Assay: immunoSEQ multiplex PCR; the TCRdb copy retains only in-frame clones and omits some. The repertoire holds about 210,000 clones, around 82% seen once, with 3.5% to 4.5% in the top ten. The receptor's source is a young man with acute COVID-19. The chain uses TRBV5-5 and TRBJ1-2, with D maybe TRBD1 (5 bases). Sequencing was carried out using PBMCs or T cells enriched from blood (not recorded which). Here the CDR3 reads CASSYSAGDYYGYTF. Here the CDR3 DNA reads TGTGCCAGCAGCTACAGCGCCGGGGACTACTATGGCTACACCTTC.